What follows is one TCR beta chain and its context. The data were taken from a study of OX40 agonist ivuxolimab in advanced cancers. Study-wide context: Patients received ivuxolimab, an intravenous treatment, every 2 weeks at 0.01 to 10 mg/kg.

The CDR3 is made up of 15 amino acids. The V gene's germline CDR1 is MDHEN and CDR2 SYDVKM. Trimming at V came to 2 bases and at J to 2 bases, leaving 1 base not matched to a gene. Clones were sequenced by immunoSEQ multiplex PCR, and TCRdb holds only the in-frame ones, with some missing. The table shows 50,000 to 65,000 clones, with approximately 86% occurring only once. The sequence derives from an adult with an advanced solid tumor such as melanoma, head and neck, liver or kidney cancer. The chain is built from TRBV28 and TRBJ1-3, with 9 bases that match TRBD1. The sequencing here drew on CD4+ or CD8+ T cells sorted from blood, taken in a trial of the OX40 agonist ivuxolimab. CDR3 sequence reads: CASSLRQGAGNTIYF. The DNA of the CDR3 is TGTGCCAGCAGTTTACGACAGGGGGCTGGAAACACCATATATTTT.